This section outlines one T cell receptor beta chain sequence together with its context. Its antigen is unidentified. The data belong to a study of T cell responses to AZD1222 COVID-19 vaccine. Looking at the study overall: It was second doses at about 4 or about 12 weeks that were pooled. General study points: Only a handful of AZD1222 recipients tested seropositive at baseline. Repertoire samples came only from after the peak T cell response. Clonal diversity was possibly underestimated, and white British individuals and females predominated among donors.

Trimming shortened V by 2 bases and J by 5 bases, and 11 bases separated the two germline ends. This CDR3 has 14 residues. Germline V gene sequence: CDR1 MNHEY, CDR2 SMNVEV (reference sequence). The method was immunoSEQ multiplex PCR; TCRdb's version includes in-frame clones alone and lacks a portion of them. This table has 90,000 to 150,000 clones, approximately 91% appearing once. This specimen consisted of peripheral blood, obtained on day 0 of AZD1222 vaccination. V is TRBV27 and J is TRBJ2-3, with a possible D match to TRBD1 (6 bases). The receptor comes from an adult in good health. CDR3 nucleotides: TGTGCCAGCAGTTTAAATGGGGGCGGAGATACGCAGTATTTT. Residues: CASSLNGGGDTQYF.